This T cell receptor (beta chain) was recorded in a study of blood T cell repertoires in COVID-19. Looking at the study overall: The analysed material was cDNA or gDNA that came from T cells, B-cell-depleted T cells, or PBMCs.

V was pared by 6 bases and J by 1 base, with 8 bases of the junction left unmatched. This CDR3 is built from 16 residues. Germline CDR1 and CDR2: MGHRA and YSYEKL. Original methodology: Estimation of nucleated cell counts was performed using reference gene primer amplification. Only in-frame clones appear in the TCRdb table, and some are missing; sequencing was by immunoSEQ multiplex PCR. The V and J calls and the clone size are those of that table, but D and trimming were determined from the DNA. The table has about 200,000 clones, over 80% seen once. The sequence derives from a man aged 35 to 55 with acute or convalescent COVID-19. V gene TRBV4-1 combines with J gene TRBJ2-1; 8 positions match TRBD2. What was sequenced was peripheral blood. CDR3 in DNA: TGCGCCAGCAGGTTCCGAGCGGGAGCGTCCTACAATGAGCAGTTCTTC. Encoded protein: CASRFRAGASYNEQFF.